Listed here is a single T cell receptor (beta chain). Its antigen is unidentified. After re-calling the 5' RACE reads, TCRdb lists one entry per CDR3 protein, DNA absent. In all, the sample yields 350,000 to 500,000 distinct CDR3 sequences. This sample is drawn from a study of monozygotic twins with inflammatory bowel disease. Broader study findings: Support was absent for any single strong signal or clonotype linked to IBD.

CDR3 size: 14 residues. Germline V gives CDR1 LGHNT, CDR2 FRNRAP. The clonotype originates from a human donor with ulcerative colitis or Crohn's disease, or a healthy co-twin of an affected twin (not recorded which). The chain joins TRBV12-5 to TRBJ2-7; TCRdb proposes TRBD1, but this gene call is untestable without DNA. Material: blood. CDR3 in amino acids: CASAWDRGAYEQYF. Filled out from reference TRBV12-5 and TRBJ2-7, the complete variable domain reads DARVTQTPRHKVTEMGQEVTMRCQPILGHNTVFWYRQTMMQGLELLAYFRNRAPLDDSGMPKDRFSAEMPDATLATLKIQPSEPRDSAVYFCASAWDRGAYEQYFGPGTRLTVT.